Shown below are 5 T cell receptor beta chains from a single sample sequenced in a study of post-analysis software for immune sequencing data. Broader study findings: Among roughly five TRBV segments more frequent in patients than controls were TRBV5-6, TRBV5-1 and TRBV20-1.

Incorporated into the TCR beta cDNA libraries were unique molecular identifiers, which served to reduce PCR and sequencing biases. MiXCR was run by TCRdb on the PCR reads, yielding one entry per CDR3 protein. Seen here are 600,000 to 700,000 distinct CDR3 sequences, around 60% observed once, and the top ten hold around 11%. These receptors have no known antigen. Sample: blood. The receptor source for this set is a girl aged 2-15 years with multiple sclerosis.

This clonotype was counted a few times. This chain links TRBV24-1 with TRBJ2-4; 7 positions agree with TRBD1. There are 15 residues in the CDR3. Germline values: CDR1 KGHDR, CDR2 SFDVKD. Unmatched junction bases numbered 5, after V lost 4 bases and J lost 3 bases. Here the CDR3 reads CATSDPTGDKNIQYF. CDR3 coding DNA: TGTGCCACCAGTGACCCTACAGGGGACAAAAACATTCAGTACTTC.

The chain combines TRBV12-3 or TRBV12-4 with TRBJ2-1, with 7 bases matching TRBD2. There are 15 residues in the CDR3. V dropped 3 bases and J dropped 3; count of bases not matched to a gene: 5. The CDR3 sequence: CASSFVSGHYNEQFF. As DNA, the CDR3 is TGTGCCAGCAGTTTTGTTAGCGGGCACTACAATGAGCAGTTCTTC.

The J gene is TRBJ2-5, the V gene TRBV12-3 or TRBV12-4; TRBD2 aligns across 11 bases. J lost 1 base, V lost 0 bases, and 4 bases had no gene match. The CDR3 sequence is 17 residues long. The CDR3 loop reads CASSLAVAGGLQETQYF. The CDR3 DNA sequence: TGTGCCAGCAGTTTAGCGGTAGCGGGGGGGCTCCAAGAGACCCAGTACTTC.

This chain connects TRBV7-9 to TRBJ2-6, with D tentatively TRBD1 (6 bases). CDR1 SEHNR and CDR2 FQNEAQ come from the germline V gene (reference sequence). This CDR3 comprises 17 residues. The V gene lost 1 base and the J gene lost 4 bases, with 14 bases spanning the gap. The CDR3 loop is CASSLVPGGAGANVLTF. DNA for the CDR3: TGTGCCAGCAGCTTAGTCCCTGGGGGCGCCGGGGCCAACGTCCTGACTTTC.

This clonotype has only a few counts. The chain is built from TRBV7-9 and TRBJ2-7, with 10 bases matching TRBD1. This CDR3 is 15 amino acids long. In germline, CDR1 is SEHNR, CDR2 FQNEAQ (reference sequence). V lost 4 bases, J lost 7 bases, and 10 bases stayed unmatched. CDR3 nucleotides: TGTGCCAGCAGCTCTACCGGGACAGGGGCCCTGGAGCAGTACTTC. Encoded protein: CASSSTGTGALEQYF.